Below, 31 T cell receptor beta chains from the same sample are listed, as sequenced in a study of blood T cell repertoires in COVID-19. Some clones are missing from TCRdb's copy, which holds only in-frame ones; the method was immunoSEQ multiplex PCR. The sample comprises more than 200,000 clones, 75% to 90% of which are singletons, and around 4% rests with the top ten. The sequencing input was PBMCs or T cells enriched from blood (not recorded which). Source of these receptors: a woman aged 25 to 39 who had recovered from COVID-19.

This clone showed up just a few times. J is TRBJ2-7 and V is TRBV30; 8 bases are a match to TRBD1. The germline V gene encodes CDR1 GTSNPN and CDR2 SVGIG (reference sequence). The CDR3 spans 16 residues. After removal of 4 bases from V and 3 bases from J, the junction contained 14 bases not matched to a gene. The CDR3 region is CAWIPGQVRGRYEQYF. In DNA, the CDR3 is TGTGCCTGGATTCCGGGACAGGTTCGTGGTCGCTACGAGCAGTACTTC.

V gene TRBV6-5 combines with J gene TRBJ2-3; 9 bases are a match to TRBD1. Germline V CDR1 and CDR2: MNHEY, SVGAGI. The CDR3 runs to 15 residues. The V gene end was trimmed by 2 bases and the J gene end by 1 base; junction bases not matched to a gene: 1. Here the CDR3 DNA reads TGTGCCAGCAGTTACAGGACAGGGGGCACAGATACGCAGTATTTT. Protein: CASSYRTGGTDTQYF.

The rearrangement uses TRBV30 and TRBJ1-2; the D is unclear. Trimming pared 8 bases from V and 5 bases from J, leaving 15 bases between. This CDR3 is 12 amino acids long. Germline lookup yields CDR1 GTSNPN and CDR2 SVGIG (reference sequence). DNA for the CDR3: TGTGCCCGTACCGGAGGCGAGTATGGCTACACCTTC. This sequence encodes CARTGGEYGYTF.

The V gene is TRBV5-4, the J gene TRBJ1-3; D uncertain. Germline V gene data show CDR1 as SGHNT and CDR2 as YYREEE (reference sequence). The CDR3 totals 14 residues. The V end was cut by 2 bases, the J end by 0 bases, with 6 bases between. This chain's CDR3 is CASSFEFSGNTIYF. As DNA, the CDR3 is TGTGCCAGCAGCTTTGAGTTCTCTGGAAACACCATATATTTT.

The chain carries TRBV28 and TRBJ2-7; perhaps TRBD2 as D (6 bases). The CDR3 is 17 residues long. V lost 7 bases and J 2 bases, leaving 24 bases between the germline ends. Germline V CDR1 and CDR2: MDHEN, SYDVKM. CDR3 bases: TGTGCCAGCACTTCTCGGGACTCAAAAATTTATCCCTACGAGCAGTACTTC. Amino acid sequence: CASTSRDSKIYPYEQYF.

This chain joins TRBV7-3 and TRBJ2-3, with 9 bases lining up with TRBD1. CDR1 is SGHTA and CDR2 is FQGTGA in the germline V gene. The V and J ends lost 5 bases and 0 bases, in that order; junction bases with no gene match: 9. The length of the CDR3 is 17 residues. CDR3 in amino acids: CASSRRGTGSSTDTQYF. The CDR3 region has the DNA TGTGCCAGCAGCCGCCGTGGGACAGGGTCTAGCACAGATACGCAGTATTTT.

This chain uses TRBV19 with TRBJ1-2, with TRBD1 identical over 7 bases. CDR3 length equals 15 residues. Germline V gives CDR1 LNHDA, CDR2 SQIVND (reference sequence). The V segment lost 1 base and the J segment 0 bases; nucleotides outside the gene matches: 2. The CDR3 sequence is CASSIAGTANYGYTF. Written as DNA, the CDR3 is TGTGCCAGTAGTATAGCGGGGACAGCTAACTATGGCTACACCTTC.

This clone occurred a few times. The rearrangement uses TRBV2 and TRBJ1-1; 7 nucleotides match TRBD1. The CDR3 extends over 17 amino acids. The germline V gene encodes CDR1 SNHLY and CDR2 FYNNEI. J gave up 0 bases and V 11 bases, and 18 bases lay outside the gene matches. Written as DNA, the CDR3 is TGTGCCCTAGGCGGACAGGACTACACATCCATGAACACTGAAGCTTTCTTT. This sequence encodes CALGGQDYTSMNTEAFF. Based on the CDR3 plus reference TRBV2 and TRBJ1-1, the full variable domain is EPEVTQTPSHQVTQMGQEVILRCVPISNHLYFYWYRQILGQKVEFLVSFYNNEISEKSEIFDDQFSVERPDGSNFTLKIRSTKLEDSAMYFCALGGQDYTSMNTEAFFGQGTRLTVV.

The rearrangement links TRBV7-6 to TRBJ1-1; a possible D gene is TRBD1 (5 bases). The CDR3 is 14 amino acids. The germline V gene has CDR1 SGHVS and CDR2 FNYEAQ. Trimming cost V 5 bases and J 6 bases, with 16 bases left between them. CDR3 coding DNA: TGTGCCAGCAGCCATCAACAGGTTAAGGCTGAAGCTTTCTTT. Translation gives CASSHQQVKAEAFF.

CDR3 amino acids: CASTPRPTGQGGLFF. For the CDR3, the DNA is TGTGCCAGTACCCCCCGACCAACCGGACAGGGAGGACTGTTTTTT. The rearrangement joins TRBV19 to TRBJ1-4, with 8 bases matching TRBD1. Germline lookup yields CDR1 LNHDA and CDR2 SQIVND (reference sequence). The junction had 17 bases not matched to a gene; V was cut back by 7 bases and J by 13 bases. The CDR3 totals 15 residues.

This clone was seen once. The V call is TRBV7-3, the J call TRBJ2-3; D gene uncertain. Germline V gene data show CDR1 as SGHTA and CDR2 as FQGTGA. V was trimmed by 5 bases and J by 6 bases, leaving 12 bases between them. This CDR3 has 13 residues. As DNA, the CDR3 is TGTGCCAGCAGCAGCTCCGGGTCGGATACGCAGTATTTT. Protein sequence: CASSSSGSDTQYF.

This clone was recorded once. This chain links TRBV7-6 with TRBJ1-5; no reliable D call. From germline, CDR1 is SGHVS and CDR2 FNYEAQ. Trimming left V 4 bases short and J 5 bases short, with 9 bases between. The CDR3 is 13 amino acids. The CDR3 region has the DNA TGTGCCAGCAGCTCTAGAGGAGATCAGCCCCAGCATTTT. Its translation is CASSSRGDQPQHF.

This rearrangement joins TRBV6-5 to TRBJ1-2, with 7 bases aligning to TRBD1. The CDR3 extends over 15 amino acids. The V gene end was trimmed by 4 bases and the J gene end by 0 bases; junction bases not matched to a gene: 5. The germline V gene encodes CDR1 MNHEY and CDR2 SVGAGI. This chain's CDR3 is CASSSGGFANYGYTF. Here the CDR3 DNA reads TGTGCCAGCAGTTCAGGGGGTTTTGCTAACTATGGCTACACCTTC.

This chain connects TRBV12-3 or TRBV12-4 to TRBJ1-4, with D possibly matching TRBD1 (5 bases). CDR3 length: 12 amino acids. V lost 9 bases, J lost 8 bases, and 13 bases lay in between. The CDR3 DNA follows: TGTGCCAGTGGAGAGACAGAGGAAAAACTGTTTTTT. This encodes CASGETEEKLFF.

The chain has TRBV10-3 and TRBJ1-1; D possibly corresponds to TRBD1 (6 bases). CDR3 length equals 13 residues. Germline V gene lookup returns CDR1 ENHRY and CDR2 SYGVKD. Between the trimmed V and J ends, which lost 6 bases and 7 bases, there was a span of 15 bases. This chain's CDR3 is CAIRDLGQSEAFF. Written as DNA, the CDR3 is TGTGCCATCAGGGACCTTGGACAGAGTGAAGCTTTCTTT.

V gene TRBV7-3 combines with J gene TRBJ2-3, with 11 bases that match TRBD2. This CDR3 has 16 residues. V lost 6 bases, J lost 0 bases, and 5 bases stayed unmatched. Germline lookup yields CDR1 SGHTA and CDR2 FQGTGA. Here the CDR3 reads CASSSRTSGSTDTQYF. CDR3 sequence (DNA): TGTGCCAGCAGTTCCCGGACTAGCGGGAGCACAGATACGCAGTATTTT.

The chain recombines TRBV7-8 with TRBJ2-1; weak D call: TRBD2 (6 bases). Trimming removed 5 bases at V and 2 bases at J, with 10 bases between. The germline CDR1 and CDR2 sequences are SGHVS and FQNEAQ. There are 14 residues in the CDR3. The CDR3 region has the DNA TGTGCCAGCAGCCGCGGGATACCCTACAATGAGCAGTTCTTC. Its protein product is CASSRGIPYNEQFF.

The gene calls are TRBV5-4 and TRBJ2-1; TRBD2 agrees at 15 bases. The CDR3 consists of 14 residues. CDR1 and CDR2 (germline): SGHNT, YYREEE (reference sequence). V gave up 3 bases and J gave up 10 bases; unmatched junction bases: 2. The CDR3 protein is CASSSGLAGGEQFF. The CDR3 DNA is TGTGCCAGCAGCTCTGGACTAGCGGGAGGGGAGCAGTTCTTC.

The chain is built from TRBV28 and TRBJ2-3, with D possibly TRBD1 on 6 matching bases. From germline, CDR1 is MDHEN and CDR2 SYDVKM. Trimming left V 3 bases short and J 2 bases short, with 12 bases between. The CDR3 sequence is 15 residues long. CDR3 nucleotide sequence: TGTGCCAGCAGTTTTGAGAGGGGGTTCACAGATACGCAGTATTTT. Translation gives CASSFERGFTDTQYF.

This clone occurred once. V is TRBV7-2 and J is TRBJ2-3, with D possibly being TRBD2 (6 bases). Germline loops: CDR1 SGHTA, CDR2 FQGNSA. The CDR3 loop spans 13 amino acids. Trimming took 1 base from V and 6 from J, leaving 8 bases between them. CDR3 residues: CASSLDRGDTQYF. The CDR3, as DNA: TGTGCCAGCAGCTTAGACCGGGGGGATACGCAGTATTTT.

CDR3 nucleotide sequence: TGTGCCAGCAGACTAGCGGGAGGGCCTGAGACCCAGTACTTC. It yields the protein CASRLAGGPETQYF. This chain links TRBV6-5 with TRBJ2-5; TRBD2 matches at 13 bases. With 6 bases clipped from V and 5 bases from J, the junction kept 3 bases outside the gene matches. This CDR3 spans 14 amino acids. The V gene's germline CDR1 is MNHEY and CDR2 SVGAGI.

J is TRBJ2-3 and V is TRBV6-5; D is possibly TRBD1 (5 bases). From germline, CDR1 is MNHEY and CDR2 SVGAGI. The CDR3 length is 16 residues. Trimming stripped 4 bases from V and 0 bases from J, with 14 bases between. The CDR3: CASSSSGFRSTDTQYF. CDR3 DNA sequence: TGTGCCAGCAGTTCATCAGGGTTTCGAAGCACAGATACGCAGTATTTT.

CDR3 amino acids: CAWNVGGDEQFF. The DNA of the CDR3 is TGTGCCTGGAACGTAGGGGGGGATGAGCAGTTCTTC. The chain employs TRBV30 and TRBJ2-1, with D perhaps TRBD2 (7 bases). This CDR3 is built from 12 residues. The V end was cut by 4 bases, the J end by 8 bases, with 12 bases between. CDR1 and CDR2 from the germline V gene are GTSNPN and SVGIG (reference sequence).

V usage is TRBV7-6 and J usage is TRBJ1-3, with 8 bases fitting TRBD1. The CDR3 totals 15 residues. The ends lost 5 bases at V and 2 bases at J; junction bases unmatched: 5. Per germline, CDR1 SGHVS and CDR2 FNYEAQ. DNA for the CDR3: TGTGCCAGCAGCCCTGGACAGGGCCCTGGAAACACCATATATTTT. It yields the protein CASSPGQGPGNTIYF.

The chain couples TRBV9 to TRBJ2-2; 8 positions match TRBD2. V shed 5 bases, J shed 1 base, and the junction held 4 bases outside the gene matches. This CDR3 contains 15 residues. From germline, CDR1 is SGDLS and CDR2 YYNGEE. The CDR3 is CASRNSGVNTGELFF. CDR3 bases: TGTGCCAGCAGAAATAGCGGGGTGAACACCGGGGAGCTGTTTTTT.

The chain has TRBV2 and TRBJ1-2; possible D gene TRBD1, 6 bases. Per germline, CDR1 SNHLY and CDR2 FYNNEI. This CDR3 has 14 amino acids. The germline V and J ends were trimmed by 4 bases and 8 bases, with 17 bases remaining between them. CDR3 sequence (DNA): TGTGCCAGCAGTGTTAGGACCCTCAGGGGCGGCTACACCTTC. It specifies CASSVRTLRGGYTF.

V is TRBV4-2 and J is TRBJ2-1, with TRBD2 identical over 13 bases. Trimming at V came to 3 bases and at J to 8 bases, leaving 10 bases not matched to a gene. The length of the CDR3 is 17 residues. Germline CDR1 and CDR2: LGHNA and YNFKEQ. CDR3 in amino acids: CASSQVTSGRDGDEQFF. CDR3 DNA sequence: TGTGCCAGCAGCCAGGTTACTAGCGGGAGGGATGGGGATGAGCAGTTCTTC.

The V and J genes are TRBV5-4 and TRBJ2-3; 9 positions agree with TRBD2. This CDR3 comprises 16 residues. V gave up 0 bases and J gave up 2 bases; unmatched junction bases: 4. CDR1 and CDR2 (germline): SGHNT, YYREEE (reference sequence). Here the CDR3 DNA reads TGTGCCAGCAGCTTGGGGAGCGGGAGGCCCACAGATACGCAGTATTTT. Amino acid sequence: CASSLGSGRPTDTQYF.

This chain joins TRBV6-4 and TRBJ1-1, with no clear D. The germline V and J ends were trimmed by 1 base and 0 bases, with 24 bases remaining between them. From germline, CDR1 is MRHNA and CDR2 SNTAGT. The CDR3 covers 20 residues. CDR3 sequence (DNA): TGTGCCAGCAGTGACTTTTTTTCCGCACGTGGGGAGAAAATGAACACTGAAGCTTTCTTT. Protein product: CASSDFFSARGEKMNTEAFF.

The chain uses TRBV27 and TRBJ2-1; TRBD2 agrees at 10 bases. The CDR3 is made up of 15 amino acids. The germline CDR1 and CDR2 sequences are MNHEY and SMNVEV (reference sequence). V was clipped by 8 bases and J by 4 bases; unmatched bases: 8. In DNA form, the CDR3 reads TGTGCCAGCGCCACCGGGACTAGCGCATACAATGAGCAGTTCTTC. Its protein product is CASATGTSAYNEQFF.

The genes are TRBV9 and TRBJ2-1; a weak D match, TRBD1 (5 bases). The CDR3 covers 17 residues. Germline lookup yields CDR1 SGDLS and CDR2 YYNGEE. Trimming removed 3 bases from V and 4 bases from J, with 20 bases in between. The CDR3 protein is CASSAWVGPGIYNEQFF. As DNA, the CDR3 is TGTGCCAGCAGCGCCTGGGTTGGACCAGGGATTTACAATGAGCAGTTCTTC.